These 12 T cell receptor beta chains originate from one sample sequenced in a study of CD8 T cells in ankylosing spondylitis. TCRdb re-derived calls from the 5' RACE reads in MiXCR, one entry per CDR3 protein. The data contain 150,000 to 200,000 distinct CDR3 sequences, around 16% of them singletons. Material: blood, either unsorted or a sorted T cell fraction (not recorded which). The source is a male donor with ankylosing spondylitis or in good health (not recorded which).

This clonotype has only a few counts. The CDR3 DNA sequence: TGTGCCAGCAGCTTACGAGGCCGGATCGGGCCCCAGCATTTT. Its translation: CASSLRGRIGPQHF. The gene calls are TRBV7-2 and TRBJ1-5; D is unclear. Germline loops: CDR1 SGHTA, CDR2 FQGNSA. The V end was cut by 2 bases, the J end by 9 bases, with 14 bases between. The CDR3 covers 14 residues.

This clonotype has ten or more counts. In DNA, the CDR3 is TGCGCCAGCAGCACGGACAGGGGGCAGTACACCGGGGAGCTGTTTTTT. Translation gives CASSTDRGQYTGELFF. V is TRBV5-1 and J is TRBJ2-2; 11 bases line up with TRBD1. Germline V gene data show CDR1 as SGHRS and CDR2 as YFSETQ. The CDR3 is 16 amino acids. The junction had 5 bases not matched to a gene; V was cut back by 4 bases and J by 3 bases.

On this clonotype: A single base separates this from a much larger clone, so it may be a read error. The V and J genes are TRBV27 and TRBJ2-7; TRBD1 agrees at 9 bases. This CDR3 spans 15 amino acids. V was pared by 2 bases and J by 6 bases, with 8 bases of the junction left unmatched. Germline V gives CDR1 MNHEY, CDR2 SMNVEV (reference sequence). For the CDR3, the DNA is TGTGCCAGCAGTTTAGGTCGGGACAGGGTCTGCGAGCAGTACTTC. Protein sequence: CASSLGRDRVCEQYF.

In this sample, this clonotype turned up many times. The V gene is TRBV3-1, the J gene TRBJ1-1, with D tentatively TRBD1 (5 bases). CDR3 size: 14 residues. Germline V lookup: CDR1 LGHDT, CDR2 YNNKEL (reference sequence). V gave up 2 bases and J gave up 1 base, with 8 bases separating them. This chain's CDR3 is CASSQPGPNTEAFF. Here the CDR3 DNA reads TGTGCCAGCAGCCAACCGGGACCGAACACTGAAGCTTTCTTT.

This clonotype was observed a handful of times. The CDR3 is CASSPELNTEAFF. The CDR3 DNA sequence: TGTGCCAGCAGTCCAGAGCTGAACACTGAAGCTTTCTTT. This chain links TRBV12-3 or TRBV12-4 with TRBJ1-1; D ambiguous. The CDR3 has 13 amino acids. The V end lost 5 bases, the J end lost 0 bases, and 7 bases lay between the germline ends.

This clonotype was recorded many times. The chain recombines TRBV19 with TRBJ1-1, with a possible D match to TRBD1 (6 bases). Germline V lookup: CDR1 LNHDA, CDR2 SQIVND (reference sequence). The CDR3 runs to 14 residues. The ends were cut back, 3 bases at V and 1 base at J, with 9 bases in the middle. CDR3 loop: CASSIGRGNTEAFF. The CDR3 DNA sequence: TGTGCCAGTAGTATTGGCAGGGGGAACACTGAAGCTTTCTTT.

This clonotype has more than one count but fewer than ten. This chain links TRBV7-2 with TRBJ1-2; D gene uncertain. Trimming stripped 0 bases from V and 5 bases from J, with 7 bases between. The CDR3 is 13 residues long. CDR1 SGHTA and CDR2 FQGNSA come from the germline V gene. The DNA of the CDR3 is TGTGCCAGCAGCTTAGCGCACACTTATGGCTACACCTTC. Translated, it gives CASSLAHTYGYTF.

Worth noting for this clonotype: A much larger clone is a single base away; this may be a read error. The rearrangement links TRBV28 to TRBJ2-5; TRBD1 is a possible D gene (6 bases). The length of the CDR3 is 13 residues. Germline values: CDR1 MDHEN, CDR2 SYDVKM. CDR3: CASSLGQKTSHYF. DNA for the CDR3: TGTGCCAGCAGTTTAGGACAGAAGACTTCCCATTACTTC.

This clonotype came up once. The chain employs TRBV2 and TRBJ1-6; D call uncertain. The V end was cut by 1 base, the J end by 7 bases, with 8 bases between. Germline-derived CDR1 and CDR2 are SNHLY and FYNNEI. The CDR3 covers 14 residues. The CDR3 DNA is TGTGCCAGCAGTGAAGGGGCAGAGAATTCACCCCTCCACTTT. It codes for CASSEGAENSPLHF.

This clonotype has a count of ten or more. The CDR3 protein is CASSLGSGAQPQHF. The CDR3 nucleotides are TGCGCCAGCAGCTTGGGGTCAGGGGCACAGCCCCAGCATTTT. The chain is built from TRBV5-1 and TRBJ1-5; D possibly corresponds to TRBD1 (6 bases). The V gene lost 0 bases and the J gene lost 7 bases, with 11 bases spanning the gap. Germline V gene sequence: CDR1 SGHRS, CDR2 YFSETQ. This CDR3 spans 14 amino acids. The full variable domain, with the rest looked up from reference TRBV5-1 and TRBJ1-5, is KAGVTQTPRYLIKTRGQQVTLSCSPISGHRSVSWYQQTPGQGLQFLFEYFSETQRNKGNFPGRFSGRQFSNSRSEMNVSTLELGDSALYLCASSLGSGAQPQHFGDGTRLSIL.

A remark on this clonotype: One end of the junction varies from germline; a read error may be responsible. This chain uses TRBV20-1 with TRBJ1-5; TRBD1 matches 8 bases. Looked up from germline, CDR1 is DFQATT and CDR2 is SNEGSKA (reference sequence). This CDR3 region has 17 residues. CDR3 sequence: CCASRGGRGLSNQPQHF. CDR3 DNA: TGCTGTGCTAGCCGGGGGGGCAGGGGGCTTAGCAATCAGCCCCAGCATTTT.

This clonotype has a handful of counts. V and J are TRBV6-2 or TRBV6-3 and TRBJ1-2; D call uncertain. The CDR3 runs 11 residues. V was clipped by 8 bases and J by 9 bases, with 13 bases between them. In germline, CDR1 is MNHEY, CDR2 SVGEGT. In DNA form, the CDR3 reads TGTGCCAGCTCTTTTCGGGAGAGCTACACCTTC. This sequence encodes CASSFRESYTF.